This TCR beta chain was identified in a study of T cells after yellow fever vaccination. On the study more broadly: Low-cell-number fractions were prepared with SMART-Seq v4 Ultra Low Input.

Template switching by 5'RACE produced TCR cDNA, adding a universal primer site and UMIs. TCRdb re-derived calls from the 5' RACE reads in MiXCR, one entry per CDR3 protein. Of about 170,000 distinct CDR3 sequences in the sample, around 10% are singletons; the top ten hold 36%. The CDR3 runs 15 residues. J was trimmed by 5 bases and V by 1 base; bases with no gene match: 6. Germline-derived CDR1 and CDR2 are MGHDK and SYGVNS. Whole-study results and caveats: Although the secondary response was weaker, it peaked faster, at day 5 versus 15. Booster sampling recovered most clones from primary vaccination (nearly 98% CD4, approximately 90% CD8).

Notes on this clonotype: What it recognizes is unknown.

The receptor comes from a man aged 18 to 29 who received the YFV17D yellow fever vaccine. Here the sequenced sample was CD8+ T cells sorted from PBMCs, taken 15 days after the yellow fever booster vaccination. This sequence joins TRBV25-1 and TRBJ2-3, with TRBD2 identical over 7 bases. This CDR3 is CASSESSGAGDTQYF. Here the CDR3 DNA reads TGTGCCAGCAGTGAATCCAGCGGGGCGGGAGATACGCAGTATTTT.